Following are 21 T cell receptor beta chains from one sample sequenced in a study of regulatory T cells in long-lasting Graves disease. According to the study, TCR beta libraries were built with iRepertoire HTBI primers and CDR3-region Arm-PCR. TCRdb reprocessed the multiplex PCR reads with MiXCR, giving one entry per CDR3 protein. Among about 300,000 distinct CDR3 sequences, 18% were seen once, and the ten largest hold about 38%. The time point was: newly diagnosed GD, antithyroid drugs for less than 3 months. The TCR library used RNA extracted from PBMCs. The input for sequencing was peripheral blood mononuclear cells (PBMCs), taken at new diagnosis, from a patient treated with antithyroid drugs. Every receptor here comes from a female donor with Graves disease.

This clonotype came up once. The rearrangement joins TRBV6-4 to TRBJ2-7, with D possibly matching TRBD2 (5 bases). Per the germline V gene, CDR1 is MRHNA and CDR2 is SNTAGT. V lost 5 bases and J 2 bases, leaving 16 bases between the germline ends. The CDR3 covers 15 residues. CDR3: CASSPGGRSPYEQYF. The CDR3 DNA reads as TGTGCCAGCAGTCCAGGTGGGAGATCGCCCTACGAGCAGTACTTC.

About this clonotype: With only one base between it and a far larger clone, this is likely a read error. V gene TRBV11-2 combines with J gene TRBJ2-1, with D perhaps matching TRBD1 (5 bases). The length of the CDR3 is 15 residues. Trimming took off 5 bases at V and 6 bases at J, with 17 bases between the two ends. Germline V gene data show CDR1 as SGHAT and CDR2 as FQNNGV. CDR3 amino acids: CASSPRTWGFNEQFF. The CDR3 DNA follows: TGTGCCAGCAGCCCCCGGACATGGGGCTTCAATGAGCAGTTCTTC.

This clonotype was counted a few times. The V call is TRBV7-3, the J call TRBJ2-4; possibly TRBD1 or TRBD2 for D (5 bases each). This CDR3 contains 13 residues. Germline lookup yields CDR1 SGHTA and CDR2 FQGTGA. V lost 4 bases, J lost 9 bases, and 13 bases lay in between. CDR3 amino acids: CASSSDGAGIQYF. CDR3 sequence (DNA): TGTGCCAGCAGCTCCGACGGGGCAGGCATTCAGTACTTC.

This clonotype was counted at least ten times. For the CDR3, the DNA is TGTGCCAGCAGTGCTTCCCCAGAGACCCAGTACTTC. It yields the protein CASSASPETQYF. V is TRBV2 and J is TRBJ2-5, with D uncertain. The germline V and J ends were trimmed by 4 bases and 4 bases, with 7 bases remaining between them. The V gene's germline CDR1 is SNHLY and CDR2 FYNNEI. This CDR3 spans 12 amino acids.

The sample holds a few counts of this clonotype. The chain carries TRBV6-2 or TRBV6-3 and TRBJ1-3; the D is unclear. Trimming left V 9 bases short and J 4 bases short, with 16 bases between. The CDR3 contains 14 residues. Germline-derived CDR1 and CDR2 are MNHEY and SVGEGT. CDR3 DNA sequence: TGTGCCAGTCTCTTGGACGGACGCGGAAACACCATATATTTT. It codes for CASLLDGRGNTIYF.

This clonotype was observed many times. This chain uses TRBV28 with TRBJ1-1; possibly TRBD1 for D (5 bases). V lost 6 bases and J 3 bases, leaving 20 bases between the germline ends. Germline lookup yields CDR1 MDHEN and CDR2 SYDVKM. The CDR3 runs 16 residues. CDR3 DNA: TGTGCCAGCAGCACCCAGGAGACAGTTATTTACACTGAAGCTTTCTTT. Protein sequence: CASSTQETVIYTEAFF.

In regard to this clonotype: At one end the junction does not follow the germline gene, possibly because of a read error. J is TRBJ2-7 and V is TRBV11-3; 8 bases line up with TRBD1. The length of the CDR3 is 16 residues. Germline lookup yields CDR1 SGHNT and CDR2 YENEEA. CDR3 nucleotide sequence: TGTGCCAGCAGCCAAGATGGAGGGACAGGCTCCTATGAGCAGTACTTC. Translation: CASSQDGGTGSYEQYF.

This clonotype was counted a single time. The chain links TRBV29-1 to TRBJ2-1; D is perhaps TRBD1 (6 bases). V was pared by 6 bases and J by 8 bases, with 14 bases between. Germline lookup yields CDR1 SQVTM and CDR2 ANQGSEA. CDR3 length: 12 amino acids. The CDR3 DNA follows: TGCAGCGTCGAGACAGGAATCGATGAGCAGTTCTTC. Protein product: CSVETGIDEQFF.

V gene TRBV20-1 combines with J gene TRBJ1-5; a weak D match, TRBD1 (5 bases). There are 15 residues in the CDR3. V was trimmed by 0 bases and J by 2 bases, leaving 11 bases between them. The germline gives CDR1 DFQATT, CDR2 SNEGSKA (reference sequence). The CDR3 DNA reads TGCAGTGCTAGAGATCTGGGGGTGGGCAATCAGCCCCAGCATTTT. As protein: CSARDLGVGNQPQHF.

In its sample, this clonotype was seen many times. The chain couples TRBV15 to TRBJ1-1, with D possibly TRBD1 on 5 matching bases. Germline assignment: CDR1 LNHNV and CDR2 YYDKDF (reference sequence). This CDR3 has 15 residues. Deletions cut 1 base from V and 4 bases from J, with 13 bases between. CDR3 protein: CATSRGGVGGTEAFF. CDR3 nucleotides: TGTGCCACCAGCAGAGGGGGGGTTGGGGGCACTGAAGCTTTCTTT. Based on the CDR3 plus reference TRBV15 and TRBJ1-1, the full variable domain is DAMVIQNPRYQVTQFGKPVTLSCSQTLNHNVMYWYQQKSSQAPKLLFHYYDKDFNNEADTPDNFQSRRPNTSFCFLDIRSPGLGDTAMYLCATSRGGVGGTEAFFGQGTRLTVV.

This clonotype was counted many times. This chain uses TRBV24-1 with TRBJ1-2, with 9 nucleotides matching TRBD1. There are 15 residues in the CDR3. Germline CDR1 KGHDR, CDR2 SFDVKD. J gave up 7 bases and V 5 bases, and 10 bases lay outside the gene matches. This chain's CDR3 is CATSAPGQGKSGYTF. CDR3 DNA: TGTGCCACCAGTGCTCCGGGACAGGGAAAGAGTGGCTACACCTTC.

As regards this clonotype: In this CDR3 the conserved last residue, phenylalanine or tryptophan, is missing, so a read error is likely. The chain couples TRBV11-3 to TRBJ2-5, with 11 nucleotides matching TRBD2. The last part of the DNA fits TRBJ2-1 better; the J call may be wrong. The CDR3 contains 15 residues. Germline V lookup: CDR1 SGHNT, CDR2 YENEEA. CDR3 coding DNA: TGTGCCAGCAGCACTAGCGGGAGCTCCTACAATGAGCAGTTCTCC. It specifies CASSTSGSSYNEQFS.

The table lists this clonotype with a few counts. V and J are TRBV18 and TRBJ1-4; TRBD1 agrees at 7 bases. J gave up 0 bases and V 5 bases, and 6 bases lay outside the gene matches. The CDR3 is 16 amino acids. Germline-derived CDR1 and CDR2 are KGHSH and LQKENI. CDR3 amino acids: CASSSRGVTTNEKLFF. The CDR3, as DNA: TGTGCCAGCTCAAGCAGGGGGGTCACAACTAATGAAAAACTGTTTTTT.

The sample holds a few counts of this clonotype. CDR3 DNA sequence: TGCAGTGCCCCAGTGATGGGCGCGGAGACCCAGTACTTC. This sequence encodes CSAPVMGAETQYF. The chain combines TRBV20-1 with TRBJ2-5; D is uncertain. The CDR3 is 13 amino acids. V was shortened by 6 bases and J by 5 bases, with 16 bases between the two germline ends. Germline CDR1 DFQATT, CDR2 SNEGSKA (reference sequence).

This clonotype was recorded many times. V is TRBV15 and J is TRBJ2-2, with D possibly TRBD2 on 5 matching bases. Germline assignment: CDR1 LNHNV and CDR2 YYDKDF (reference sequence). Trimming shortened V by 0 bases and J by 4 bases, and 9 bases separated the two germline ends. The length of the CDR3 is 15 residues. The DNA for the CDR3 is TGTGCCACCAGCAGAGATTCCAGCGGCACCGGGGAGCTGTTTTTT. This sequence encodes CATSRDSSGTGELFF.

Comment on this clonotype: The junction differs from germline at one of its ends, possibly a read error. CDR3: CAISESNGQFF. CDR3 nucleotide sequence: TGTGCCATCAGTGAGTCCAATGGGCAGTTCTTC. V gene TRBV10-3 combines with J gene TRBJ2-1; no definite D call. CDR1 is ENHRY and CDR2 is SYGVKD in the germline V gene. The CDR3 totals 11 residues.

This clonotype came up many times. This chain uses TRBV29-1 with TRBJ2-3; D call uncertain. Trimming took off 6 bases at V and 1 base at J, with 11 bases between the two ends. The CDR3 spans 13 residues. The germline V gene has CDR1 SQVTM and CDR2 ANQGSEA. The DNA of the CDR3 is TGCAGCGTCGGGTCCTCTGGCACAGATACGCAGTATTTT. Translating it yields CSVGSSGTDTQYF.

The V and J genes are TRBV19 and TRBJ2-1; 7 positions agree with TRBD2. This CDR3 contains 15 residues. The junction had 6 bases not matched to a gene; V was cut back by 4 bases and J by 3 bases. Germline V CDR1 and CDR2: LNHDA, SQIVND (reference sequence). CDR3 nucleotides: TGTGCCAGTAGTACCACTACGGGAGGCTACAATGAGCAGTTCTTC. Translated: CASSTTTGGYNEQFF.

Many counts were recorded for this clonotype. V usage is TRBV6-1 and J usage is TRBJ1-1; TRBD1 matches 8 bases. Unmatched junction bases numbered 7, after V lost 6 bases and J lost 1 base. CDR3 size: 15 residues. In germline, CDR1 is MNHNS, CDR2 SASEGT. The CDR3 loop is CASSKNRGANTEAFF. The DNA for the CDR3 is TGTGCCAGCAGCAAGAACAGGGGGGCGAACACTGAAGCTTTCTTT.

On this clonotype: A much larger clone lies one base from this, so it may be a read error. The V call is TRBV3-1, the J call TRBJ2-1, with D perhaps TRBD2 (5 bases). Trimming took off 1 base at V and 10 bases at J, with 11 bases between the two ends. The germline V gene has CDR1 LGHDT and CDR2 YNNKEL (reference sequence). This CDR3 is 13 amino acids long. CDR3 loop: CASSQAGNYEQFF. CDR3 DNA: TGTGCCAGCAGCCAAGCGGGGAACTACGAGCAGTTCTTC.

For this clonotype: This may be a read error, as it is one base from a much larger clone. Lacking the conserved final phenylalanine or tryptophan, this CDR3 likely reflects a read error. The chain has TRBV5-8 and TRBJ1-6, with TRBD1 as a possible D gene (5 bases). V was trimmed by 4 bases and J by 7 bases, leaving 9 bases between them. The CDR3 consists of 13 residues. CDR1 is SGHTS, CDR2 YDEGEE, per germline. This CDR3 is CASSVGTNSPLHV. The CDR3 coding sequence is TGTGCCAGCAGCGTTGGGACCAATTCACCCCTCCACGTT.